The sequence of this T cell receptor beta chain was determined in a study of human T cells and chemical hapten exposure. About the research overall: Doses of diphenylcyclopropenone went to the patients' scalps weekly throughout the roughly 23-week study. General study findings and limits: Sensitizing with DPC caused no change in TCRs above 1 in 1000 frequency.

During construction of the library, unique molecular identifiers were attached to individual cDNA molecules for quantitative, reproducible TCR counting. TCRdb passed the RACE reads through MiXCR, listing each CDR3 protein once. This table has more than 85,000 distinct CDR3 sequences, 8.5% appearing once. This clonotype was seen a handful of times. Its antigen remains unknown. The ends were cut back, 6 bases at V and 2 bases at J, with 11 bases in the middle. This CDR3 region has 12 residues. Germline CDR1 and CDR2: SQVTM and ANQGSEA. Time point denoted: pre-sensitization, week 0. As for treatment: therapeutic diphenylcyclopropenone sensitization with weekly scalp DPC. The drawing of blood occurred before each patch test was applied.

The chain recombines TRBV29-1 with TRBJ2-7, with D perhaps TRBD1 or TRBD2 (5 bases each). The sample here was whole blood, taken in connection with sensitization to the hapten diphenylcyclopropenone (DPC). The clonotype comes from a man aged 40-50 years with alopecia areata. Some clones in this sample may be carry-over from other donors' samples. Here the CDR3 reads CSVGTDAYEQYF. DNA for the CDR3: TGCAGCGTCGGGACGGACGCCTACGAGCAGTACTTC.